The rows below give T cell receptor beta chains drawn from one sample of a study of blood T cell repertoires in COVID-19. The assay was immunoSEQ multiplex PCR, and TCRdb's table has in-frame clones only and misses some. Here the sample spans 250,000 to 350,000 clones, about 89% being singletons. Sequencing input: peripheral blood. These receptors were obtained from a woman in her sixties or seventies with acute or convalescent COVID-19. Both conserved end residues are part of each CDR3. A D gene is named only where the DNA matches it firmly. Expanded clones are given a class, and other clones once, few, many or no size at all.

NA,TRBD2,TRBJ2-5,TRBV6-2/TRBV6-3,TGTGCCAGCAGCCCTCGGGCGGGGGGATGGAGAGAGACCCAGTACTTC,CASSPRAGGWRETQYF
NA,TRBD2,TRBJ2-5,TRBV3-1/TRBV3-2,TGTGCCAGCAGCCTGGCTCTAGCGGGAGCCATCGAGACCCAGTACTTC,CASSLALAGAIETQYF
NA,NA,TRBJ1-5,TRBV28,TGTGCCAGCAGTTTATGGCAGGGAGGAGTTGGTCAGCCCCAGCATTTT,CASSLWQGGVGQPQHF
NA,TRBD1,TRBJ2-5,TRBV28,TGTGCCAGCAGTTTTACAGGGACAGAAGAGACCCAGTACTTC,CASSFTGTEETQYF
NA,NA,TRBJ1-5,TRBV15,TGTGCCACCAGCAGAGTAGGACAGACAAATCAGCCCCAGCATTTT,CATSRVGQTNQPQHF
NA,NA,TRBJ2-5,TRBV14,TGTGCCAGCAGCCAAGGGACAGTCTTCCAAGAGACCCAGTACTTC,CASSQGTVFQETQYF
NA,TRBD2,TRBJ2-2,TRBV4-2,TGTGCCAGCAGCCAAGATATAACGGGGGGGCAGGCCGGGGAGCTGTTTTTT,CASSQDITGGQAGELFF
few,TRBD1,TRBJ1-4,TRBV4-2,TGTGCCAGCAGCCAAGAGTCTCAGGGGGCAACTAATGAAAAACTGTTTTTT,CASSQESQGATNEKLFF
NA,TRBD1,TRBJ2-2,TRBV28,TGTGCCAGCAGTTTAGGGGACAGGTACACCGGGGAGCTGTTTTTT,CASSLGDRYTGELFF
NA,NA,TRBJ2-1,TRBV4-1,TGCGCCAGCAGCCAAGGACCTGGTCAACAGGGTGCCAATGAGCAGTTCTTC,CASSQGPGQQGANEQFF
NA,NA,TRBJ1-1,TRBV5-1,TGCGCCAGCAGCACCCATACCCGGGACACTGAAGCTTTCTTT,CASSTHTRDTEAFF
once,TRBD1,TRBJ1-1,TRBV6-5,TGTGCCAGCAGTTACTCAGGGGGGACAGGGGCAGGAGAGGCTTTCTTT,CASSYSGGTGAGEAFF
NA,NA,TRBJ1-2,TRBV5-6,TGTGCCAGCAGCCCTTATTCACCGGGAAACTATGGCTACACCTTC,CASSPYSPGNYGYTF
NA,NA,TRBJ1-5,TRBV19,TGTGCCAGTAGGGGAGGGAGCCGGCCAATGCATTTT,CASRGGSRPMHF
NA,NA,TRBJ1-3,TRBV3-1/TRBV3-2,TGTGCCAGCAGCCAAGGTTGGAGCTCTGGAAACACCATATATTTT,CASSQGWSSGNTIYF
NA,NA,TRBJ2-1,TRBV7-8,TGTGCCAGCAGCCCCGCTCTAAGCTCCTACAATGAGCAGTTCTTC,CASSPALSSYNEQFF
NA,TRBD1,TRBJ1-5,TRBV6-6,TGTGCCAGCAGTCGAGCCTTGAGCGGACAGGGGAGCAATCAGCCCCAGCATTTT,CASSRALSGQGSNQPQHF
NA,NA,TRBJ2-2,TRBV5-1,TGCGCCAGCAGCTTTCTAGCGAGTACCGGGGAGCTGTTTTTT,CASSFLASTGELFF
NA,NA,TRBJ1-6,TRBV28,TGTGCCACCTCCTGGGGGACACAAAATTCACCCCTCCACTTT,CATSWGTQNSPLHF
few,TRBD1,TRBJ2-2,TRBV19,TGTGCCAGTAGTCTTTGGACAGGGGGCTCCGGGGAGCTGTTTTTT,CASSLWTGGSGELFF
NA,TRBD1,TRBJ1-5,TRBV7-6,TGTGCCAGCAGCTTAGGACAGGGAATACTCAATCAGCCCCAGCATTTT,CASSLGQGILNQPQHF
once,NA,TRBJ2-5,TRBV28,TGTGCCAGCAGTTCGGGCGGGCAAGAGACCCAGTACTTC,CASSSGGQETQYF
NA,TRBD1,TRBJ2-2,TRBV28,TGTGCCAGCAGTCCCTTGACAGGGCCCAACACCGGGGAGCTGTTTTTT,CASSPLTGPNTGELFF
once,NA,TRBJ2-3,TRBV7-9,TGTGCCAGCAACCTTCAATTTCAGGTGTATTTT,CASNLQFQVYF
NA,NA,TRBJ2-4,TRBV19,TGTGCCAGTAGTATAATAGTTGGAGACATTCAGTACTTC,CASSIIVGDIQYF
NA,NA,TRBJ2-7,TRBV12-1,TGTGCCAGCTTCAGGGTGCCCTACGAGCAGTACTTC,CASFRVPYEQYF
NA,TRBD1,TRBJ2-7,TRBV9,TGTGCCAGCAGCAAGACCGGGACAGGGTTCTACGAGCAGTACTTC,CASSKTGTGFYEQYF
NA,NA,TRBJ1-5,TRBV7-8,TGTGCCAGCAGCTTAGCGGAGGGTCGGGTGGGCCAGCCCCAGCATTTT,CASSLAEGRVGQPQHF
NA,TRBD2,TRBJ2-1,TRBV28,TGTGCCAGTTTGGGGCGGGAGAGCCGATACAATGAGCAGTTCTTC,CASLGRESRYNEQFF
NA,TRBD1,TRBJ1-5,TRBV5-1,TGCGCCAGCAGCTTGGGAAGCGGGACAGGGGATCAGCCCCAGCATTTT,CASSLGSGTGDQPQHF
NA,NA,TRBJ2-3,TRBV11-3,TGTGCCAGCAGCTTCGGGACTTCCCTCACAGATACGCAGTATTTT,CASSFGTSLTDTQYF
NA,NA,TRBJ1-5,TRBV27,TGTGCCAGCAGTTTAGGCCCATTACCGAATAGCAATCAGCCCCAGCATTTT,CASSLGPLPNSNQPQHF
NA,NA,TRBJ2-2,TRBV29-1,TGCAGCGCTAAGACAGGAGACACCGGGGAGCTGTTTTTT,CSAKTGDTGELFF
NA,TRBD2,TRBJ2-3,TRBV7-2,TGTGCCAGCAGCCAAAGGGTCCTCGCGGGGGGGTACACAGATACGCAGTATTTT,CASSQRVLAGGYTDTQYF
NA,NA,TRBJ1-5,TRBV7-9,TGTGCCAGCAGCTTAGCATCGGGGGGTCCTCTGGGCAATCAGCCCCAGCATTTT,CASSLASGGPLGNQPQHF
once,NA,TRBJ1-1,TRBV29-1,TGCAGCTCAAATATGGGAGTGAACACTGAAGCTTTCTTT,CSSNMGVNTEAFF
NA,NA,TRBJ1-2,TRBV28,TGTGCCAGCACCCGTTTAGGAGGGCGAGAAGCTAACTATGGCTACACCTTC,CASTRLGGREANYGYTF
NA,TRBD2,TRBJ2-3,TRBV5-1,TGCGCCAGCAGCTTGGCTGGGACTAGCGGTACAGATACGCAGTATTTT,CASSLAGTSGTDTQYF
NA,NA,TRBJ2-6,TRBV9,TGTGCCAGCAGTAGATCTGGGGCCAACGTCCTGACTTTC,CASSRSGANVLTF
once,TRBD2,TRBJ2-3,TRBV28,TGTGCCAGCAGTTCCCTAGCGGGGGGGCGCAGCGGCACAGATACGCAGTATTTT,CASSSLAGGRSGTDTQYF
few,NA,TRBJ2-2,TRBV2,TGTGCCAGCAGTGATGACACGGACACCGGGGAGCTGTTTTTT,CASSDDTDTGELFF
NA,NA,TRBJ2-1,TRBV4-2,TGTGCCAGCAGCCCTCAGGCCAATGAGCAGTTCTTC,CASSPQANEQFF
NA,NA,TRBJ2-6,TRBV19,TGTGCCAGTAGTTATAACAGGGTCTCTGGGGCCAACGTCCTGACTTTC,CASSYNRVSGANVLTF
NA,TRBD1,TRBJ2-3,TRBV6-5,TGTGCCAGCACAACAGGGGGCGCAGGACATACGCAGTATTTT,CASTTGGAGHTQYF
NA,TRBD1,TRBJ1-2,TRBV7-9,TGTGCCAGCAGCTTAGCAGCCGGGACAGAGATAGCTAACTATGGCTACACCTTC,CASSLAAGTEIANYGYTF
NA,NA,TRBJ1-5,TRBV28,TGTGCCAGCAGTCGAAGGGGCCGCCAGCCCCAGCATTTT,CASSRRGRQPQHF
NA,NA,TRBJ2-2,TRBV7-8,TGTGCCAGCAGCCGCGATGACGGCGGGTACACCGGGGAGCTGTTTTTT,CASSRDDGGYTGELFF
NA,NA,TRBJ1-2,TRBV7-2,TGTGCCAGCAGCTTAGTCCAGGGGTCCTATGGCTACACCTTC,CASSLVQGSYGYTF
NA,NA,TRBJ2-7,TRBV27,TGTGCCAGCAGATTGGAGGGCCAGAGCTCCTACGAGCAGTACTTC,CASRLEGQSSYEQYF
NA,TRBD2,TRBJ2-2,TRBV13,TGTGCCAGCTCAGCGGGAGCGAACACCGGGGAGCTGTTTTTT,CASSAGANTGELFF